These T cell receptor beta chains were read from a single sample in a study of cytomegalovirus exposure and HLA in healthy donors. Measured with immunoSEQ multiplex PCR; TCRdb has only the in-frame clones, and not every one. The data contain some 93,000 clones, under 90% of them singletons. The source material was PBMCs. Receptor source: a man in his fifties in good health and CMV-seronegative. Each CDR3 is given with its conserved first and last residue. D genes are given only for firm matches. Clone sizes are given selectively: once, few, many, or a class where the clone is expanded.

j_call: TRBJ1-2
v_call: TRBV4-3
clone_size: NA
cdr3_length: 15
d_call: NA
cdr3_aa: CASSSNTVEGGGYTF

j_call: TRBJ1-2
v_call: TRBV28
clone_size: NA
cdr3_length: 16
d_call: NA
cdr3_aa: CASSRANLGRDYGYTF

j_call: TRBJ2-3
v_call: TRBV5-5
clone_size: NA
cdr3_length: 14
d_call: NA
cdr3_aa: CASSWKGGTDTQYF

j_call: TRBJ2-2
v_call: TRBV29-1
clone_size: NA
cdr3_length: 14
d_call: NA
cdr3_aa: CSVPRGSITGELFF

j_call: TRBJ2-2
v_call: TRBV2
clone_size: NA
cdr3_length: 16
d_call: TRBD2
cdr3_aa: CASSEEIAGGTGELFF

j_call: TRBJ2-6
v_call: TRBV19
clone_size: NA
cdr3_length: 16
d_call: TRBD2
cdr3_aa: CASRTSGRSGANVLTF

j_call: TRBJ2-7
v_call: TRBV5-4
clone_size: NA
cdr3_length: 15
d_call: NA
cdr3_aa: CASSLVGQGPYEQYF

j_call: TRBJ2-1
v_call: TRBV7-2
clone_size: NA
cdr3_length: 16
d_call: TRBD2
cdr3_aa: CASMRGMTSGSNEQFF

j_call: TRBJ1-1
v_call: TRBV27
clone_size: NA
cdr3_length: 14
d_call: NA
cdr3_aa: CASSPHRENTEAFF

j_call: TRBJ1-5
v_call: TRBV27
clone_size: NA
cdr3_length: 14
d_call: TRBD1
cdr3_aa: CASSLGTGNQPQHF

j_call: TRBJ2-7
v_call: TRBV7-6
clone_size: NA
cdr3_length: 12
d_call: NA
cdr3_aa: CASSLSGVEQYF

j_call: TRBJ2-2
v_call: TRBV19
clone_size: NA
cdr3_length: 15
d_call: NA
cdr3_aa: CASTSGWSNTGELFF

j_call: TRBJ2-2
v_call: TRBV10-2
clone_size: once
cdr3_length: 14
d_call: TRBD2
cdr3_aa: CATTREADTGELFF

j_call: TRBJ2-7
v_call: TRBV18
clone_size: NA
cdr3_length: 17
d_call: TRBD1
cdr3_aa: CASSPTAGTGVTYEQYF

j_call: TRBJ2-1
v_call: TRBV7-7
clone_size: NA
cdr3_length: 15
d_call: TRBD2
cdr3_aa: CASSLGSGTNNEQFF

j_call: TRBJ1-5
v_call: TRBV5-8
clone_size: NA
cdr3_length: 15
d_call: TRBD1
cdr3_aa: CASSLGTGKNQPQHF

j_call: TRBJ2-3
v_call: TRBV19
clone_size: NA
cdr3_length: 13
d_call: NA
cdr3_aa: CASSFSVTDTQYF

j_call: TRBJ2-1
v_call: TRBV7-3
clone_size: NA
cdr3_length: 13
d_call: NA
cdr3_aa: CASSLDFYNEQFF

j_call: TRBJ2-1
v_call: TRBV5-1
clone_size: once
cdr3_length: 15
d_call: TRBD2
cdr3_aa: CASSRDGRGGNEQFF

j_call: TRBJ2-7
v_call: TRBV7-6
clone_size: NA
cdr3_length: 15
d_call: NA
cdr3_aa: CASGLQKEFTYEQYF

j_call: TRBJ2-1
v_call: TRBV7-2
clone_size: few
cdr3_length: 16
d_call: TRBD2
cdr3_aa: CASSLLEVAGGDEQFF

j_call: TRBJ2-5
v_call: TRBV5-1
clone_size: NA
cdr3_length: 13
d_call: TRBD2
cdr3_aa: CASSTREGETQYF

j_call: TRBJ1-2
v_call: TRBV5-1
clone_size: NA
cdr3_length: 16
d_call: TRBD1
cdr3_aa: CASSLDPGQERHGYTF

j_call: TRBJ2-1
v_call: TRBV5-1
clone_size: NA
cdr3_length: 14
d_call: TRBD2
cdr3_aa: CASKKLAGDNEQFF

j_call: TRBJ2-2
v_call: TRBV6-5
clone_size: many
cdr3_length: 13
d_call: NA
cdr3_aa: CASSPVGPGELFF

j_call: TRBJ1-2
v_call: TRBV6-6
clone_size: NA
cdr3_length: 16
d_call: TRBD1
cdr3_aa: CASSRRDRVTVYGYTF

j_call: TRBJ1-3
v_call: TRBV28
clone_size: NA
cdr3_length: 12
d_call: NA
cdr3_aa: CASQGNGNTIYF

j_call: TRBJ2-3
v_call: TRBV6-1
clone_size: NA
cdr3_length: 12
d_call: NA
cdr3_aa: CASAPAQDTQYF

j_call: TRBJ2-1
v_call: TRBV28
clone_size: NA
cdr3_length: 16
d_call: TRBD2
cdr3_aa: CASSQGGLAGVDEQFF

j_call: TRBJ2-7
v_call: TRBV5-1
clone_size: NA
cdr3_length: 11
d_call: NA
cdr3_aa: CASSLEHEQYF

j_call: TRBJ2-3
v_call: TRBV19
clone_size: NA
cdr3_length: 15
d_call: TRBD2
cdr3_aa: CASRSLAGVRDTQYF

j_call: TRBJ2-7
v_call: TRBV5-6
clone_size: NA
cdr3_length: 15
d_call: TRBD1
cdr3_aa: CASSRAGQGSYEQYF

j_call: TRBJ2-1
v_call: TRBV29-1
clone_size: NA
cdr3_length: 11
d_call: NA
cdr3_aa: CSVEANNEQFF

j_call: TRBJ2-2
v_call: TRBV7-3
clone_size: NA
cdr3_length: 15
d_call: NA
cdr3_aa: CASSLEGVIGGELFF

j_call: TRBJ2-7
v_call: TRBV27
clone_size: NA
cdr3_length: 11
d_call: NA
cdr3_aa: CASKFAGEQYF

j_call: TRBJ1-2
v_call: TRBV7-9
clone_size: NA
cdr3_length: 14
d_call: NA
cdr3_aa: CASSLGQGNYGYTF

j_call: TRBJ2-2
v_call: TRBV6-6
clone_size: NA
cdr3_length: 16
d_call: TRBD1
cdr3_aa: CASSYSDRENTGELFF

j_call: TRBJ2-5
v_call: TRBV6-4
clone_size: once
cdr3_length: 16
d_call: NA
cdr3_aa: CASSEGGAFMTETQYF

j_call: TRBJ2-3
v_call: TRBV2
clone_size: NA
cdr3_length: 15
d_call: TRBD2
cdr3_aa: CASSEQREVSDTQYF

j_call: TRBJ2-5
v_call: TRBV28
clone_size: NA
cdr3_length: 14
d_call: NA
cdr3_aa: CASSPLGGGETQYF

j_call: TRBJ2-7
v_call: TRBV2
clone_size: NA
cdr3_length: 13
d_call: NA
cdr3_aa: CASRDWTAREQYF

j_call: TRBJ2-2
v_call: TRBV7-9
clone_size: NA
cdr3_length: 18
d_call: TRBD1
cdr3_aa: CASSGRDRGLGNTGELFF

j_call: TRBJ1-2
v_call: TRBV6-6
clone_size: NA
cdr3_length: 14
d_call: TRBD1
cdr3_aa: CATQGDRIHYGYTF

j_call: TRBJ1-2
v_call: TRBV2
clone_size: NA
cdr3_length: 12
d_call: TRBD1
cdr3_aa: CASRGTGSGYTF